Shown below are 3 T cell receptor beta chains from a single sample sequenced in a study of OX40 agonist ivuxolimab in advanced cancers. Clones were read by immunoSEQ multiplex PCR, and TCRdb kept only the in-frame ones, dropping some. The sample gives tens of thousands of clones, approximately 90% of which show up once; 7.4% is in the top ten. Specimen: CD4+ or CD8+ T cells sorted from blood, collected in a trial of the OX40 agonist ivuxolimab. These receptors were obtained from an adult with an advanced solid tumor such as melanoma, head and neck, liver or kidney cancer.

The V call is TRBV28, the J call TRBJ2-7, with TRBD2 matching 9 bases. The V segment lost 8 bases and the J segment 2 bases; nucleotides outside the gene matches: 25. This CDR3 region has 20 residues. CDR1 and CDR2 from the germline V gene are MDHEN and SYDVKM. This CDR3 is CASHTRIGDSGSPGPYEQYF. The CDR3, as DNA: TGTGCCAGCCACACTAGAATAGGGGATAGCGGGAGTCCCGGCCCCTACGAGCAGTACTTC.

This rearrangement joins TRBV7-9 to TRBJ1-2; TRBD1 aligns across 7 bases. This CDR3 region has 15 residues. The germline CDR1 and CDR2 sequences are SEHNR and FQNEAQ (reference sequence). J gave up 3 bases and V 5 bases, and 9 bases lay outside the gene matches. DNA for the CDR3: TGTGCCAGCAGCCCGGGACAGAACCCCCACTATGGCTACACCTTC. This codes for CASSPGQNPHYGYTF.

This chain uses TRBV2 with TRBJ2-1; 8 nucleotides line up with TRBD2. Germline CDR1 SNHLY, CDR2 FYNNEI. The CDR3 totals 16 residues. V lost 8 bases, J lost 0 bases, and 9 bases stayed unmatched. Written as DNA, the CDR3 is TGTGCCAGCGTCAGCGAGCGGGGGCCCTCCTACAATGAGCAGTTCTTC. It specifies CASVSERGPSYNEQFF.